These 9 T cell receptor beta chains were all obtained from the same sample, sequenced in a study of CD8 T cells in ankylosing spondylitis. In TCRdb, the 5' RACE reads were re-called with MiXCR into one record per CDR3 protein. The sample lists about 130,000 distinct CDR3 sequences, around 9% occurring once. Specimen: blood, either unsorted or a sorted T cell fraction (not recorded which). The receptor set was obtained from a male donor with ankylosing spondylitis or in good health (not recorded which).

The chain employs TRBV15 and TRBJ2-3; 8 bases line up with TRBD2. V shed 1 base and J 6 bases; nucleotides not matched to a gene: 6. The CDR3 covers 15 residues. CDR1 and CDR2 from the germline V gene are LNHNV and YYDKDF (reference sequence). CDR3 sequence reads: CATSRGTSWSDTQYF. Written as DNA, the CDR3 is TGTGCCACCAGCAGAGGGACTAGCTGGTCGGATACGCAGTATTTT. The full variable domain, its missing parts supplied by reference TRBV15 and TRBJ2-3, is DAMVIQNPRYQVTQFGKPVTLSCSQTLNHNVMYWYQQKSSQAPKLLFHYYDKDFNNEADTPDNFQSRRPNTSFCFLDIRSPGLGDTAMYLCATSRGTSWSDTQYFGPGTRLTVL.

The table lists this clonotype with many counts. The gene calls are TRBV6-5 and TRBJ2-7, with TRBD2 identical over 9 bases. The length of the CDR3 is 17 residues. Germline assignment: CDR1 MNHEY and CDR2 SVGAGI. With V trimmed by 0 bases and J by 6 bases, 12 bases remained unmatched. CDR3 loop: CASSYSETSGTTVEQYF. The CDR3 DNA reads TGTGCCAGCAGTTACTCGGAGACTAGCGGCACAACGGTCGAGCAGTACTTC.

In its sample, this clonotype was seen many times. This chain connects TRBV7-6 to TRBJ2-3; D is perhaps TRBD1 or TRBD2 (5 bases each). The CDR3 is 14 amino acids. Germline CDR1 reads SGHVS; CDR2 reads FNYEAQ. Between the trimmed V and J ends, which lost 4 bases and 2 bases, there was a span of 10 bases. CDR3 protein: CASSSGPFTDTQYF. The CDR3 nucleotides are TGTGCCAGCAGCTCGGGACCTTTCACAGATACGCAGTATTTT.

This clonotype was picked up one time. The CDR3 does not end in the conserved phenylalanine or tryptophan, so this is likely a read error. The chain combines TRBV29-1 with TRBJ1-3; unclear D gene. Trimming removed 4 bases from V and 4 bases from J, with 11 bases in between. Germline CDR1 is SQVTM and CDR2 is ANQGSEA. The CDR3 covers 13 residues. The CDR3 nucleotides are TGCAGCGTTGTGAGAGGGCCCGGAAACACCATATATTTG. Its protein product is CSVVRGPGNTIYL.

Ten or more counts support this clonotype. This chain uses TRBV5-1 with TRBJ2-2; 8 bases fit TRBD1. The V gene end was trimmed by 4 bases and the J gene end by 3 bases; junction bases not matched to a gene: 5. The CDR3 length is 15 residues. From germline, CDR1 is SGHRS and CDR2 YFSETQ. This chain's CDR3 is CASSPRQGYTGELFF. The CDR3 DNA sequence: TGCGCCAGCAGCCCCAGACAGGGGTACACCGGGGAGCTGTTTTTT.

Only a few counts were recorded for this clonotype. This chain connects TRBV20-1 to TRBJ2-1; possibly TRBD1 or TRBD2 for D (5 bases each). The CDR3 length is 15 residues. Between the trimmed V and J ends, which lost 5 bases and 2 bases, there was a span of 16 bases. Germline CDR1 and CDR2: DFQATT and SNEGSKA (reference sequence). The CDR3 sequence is CSAGDGAVAYNEQFF. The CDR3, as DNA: TGCAGTGCTGGGGACGGGGCGGTCGCCTACAATGAGCAGTTCTTC.

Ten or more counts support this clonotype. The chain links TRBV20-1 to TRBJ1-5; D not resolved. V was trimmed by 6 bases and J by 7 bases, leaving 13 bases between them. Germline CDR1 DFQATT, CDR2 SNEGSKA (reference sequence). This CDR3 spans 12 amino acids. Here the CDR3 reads CSATQAGQPQHF. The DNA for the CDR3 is TGCAGTGCCACTCAGGCGGGGCAGCCCCAGCATTTT.

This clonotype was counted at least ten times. The CDR3 here is CASSFSSAEKTQYF. In DNA, the CDR3 is TGTGCCAGCAGCTTTTCGTCAGCGGAGAAGACCCAGTACTTC. The rearrangement uses TRBV7-9 and TRBJ2-5; tentatively, D is TRBD2 (5 bases). The CDR3 runs to 14 residues. Trimming left V 3 bases short and J 6 bases short, with 14 bases between. CDR1 SEHNR and CDR2 FQNEAQ come from the germline V gene (reference sequence).

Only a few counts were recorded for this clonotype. The CDR3 DNA reads as TGTGCCAGCAGCGTCACGACAGAAACTGAAGCTTTCTTT. This translates into CASSVTTETEAFF. The V gene is TRBV7-7, the J gene TRBJ1-1; a possible D gene is TRBD1 (5 bases). Germline V lookup: CDR1 SSHAT, CDR2 FNYEAQ (reference sequence). The CDR3 extends over 13 amino acids. Between the trimmed V and J ends, which lost 5 bases and 5 bases, there was a span of 12 bases. Full variable domain (outside the CDR3, taken from reference TRBV7-7 and TRBJ1-1): GAGVSQSPRYKVTKRGQDVTLRCDPISSHATLYWYQQALGQGPEFLTYFNYEAQPDKSGLPSDRFSAERPEGSISTLTIQRTEQRDSAMYRCASSVTTETEAFFGQGTRLTVV.